This T cell receptor beta chain comes out of a study of monozygotic twins with inflammatory bowel disease. Following a re-call of the 5' RACE reads, TCRdb has one entry per CDR3 protein and lacks DNA. Here the sample table reports around 450,000 distinct CDR3 sequences. The germline gives CDR1 SNHLY, CDR2 FYNNEI. The CDR3 length is 15 residues. This clonotype was sampled from a human donor with ulcerative colitis or Crohn's disease, or a healthy co-twin of an affected twin (not recorded which). Source material: blood. The rearrangement links TRBV2 to TRBJ2-7; TCRdb indicates TRBD2, and absent DNA this call remains unverified. CDR3 protein: CASSRTSGGAYEQYF.